This paragraph covers one T cell receptor beta chain sequence. Germline-derived CDR1 and CDR2 are SGHTA and FQGNSA. V gave up 5 bases and J gave up 3 bases; unmatched junction bases: 8. The CDR3 extends over 15 amino acids. This specimen belongs to a study of blood T cell repertoires in COVID-19. The method was immunoSEQ multiplex PCR; TCRdb's version includes in-frame clones alone and lacks a portion of them. The sample carries 170,000 or so clones, roughly 80% recorded once. This receptor was obtained from a man younger than 30 with active or convalescent COVID-19. The sample was peripheral blood. V and J are TRBV7-2 and TRBJ2-7; the match to TRBD1 covers 9 bases. CDR3 region: CASSPWTGEGYEQYF. The CDR3 coding sequence is TGTGCCAGCAGCCCCTGGACAGGGGAGGGCTACGAGCAGTACTTC.